This T cell receptor beta chain was obtained from a study of T cell responses to AZD1222 COVID-19 vaccine. Germline loops: CDR1 ENHRY, CDR2 SYGVKD. This CDR3 comprises 15 residues. With V trimmed by 6 bases and J by 7 bases, 10 bases remained unmatched. Only in-frame clones appear in the TCRdb table, and some are missing; sequencing was by immunoSEQ multiplex PCR. The table has roughly 120,000 clones, 88% seen once; the top ten hold over 8.5%. This clonotype was obtained from an adult in good health. The starting material was peripheral blood, obtained on day 0 of AZD1222 vaccination. This chain links TRBV10-3 with TRBJ1-5, with TRBD1 matching 9 bases. The CDR3 spells CAIRRSTGGDQPQHF. DNA of the CDR3: TGTGCCATCAGACGAAGCACAGGGGGCGACCAGCCCCAGCATTTT.